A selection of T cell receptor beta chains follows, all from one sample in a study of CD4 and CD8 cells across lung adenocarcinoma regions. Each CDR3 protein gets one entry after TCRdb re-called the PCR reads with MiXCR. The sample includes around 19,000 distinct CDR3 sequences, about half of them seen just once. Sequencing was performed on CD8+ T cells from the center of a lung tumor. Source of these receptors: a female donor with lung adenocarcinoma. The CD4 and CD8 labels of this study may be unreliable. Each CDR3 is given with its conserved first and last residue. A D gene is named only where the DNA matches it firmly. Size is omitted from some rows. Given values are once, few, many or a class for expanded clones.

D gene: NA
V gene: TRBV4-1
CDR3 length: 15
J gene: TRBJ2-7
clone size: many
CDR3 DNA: TGCGCCAGCAGCATAGCGGACGGCGGCACCTACGAGCAGTACTTC
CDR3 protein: CASSIADGGTYEQYF

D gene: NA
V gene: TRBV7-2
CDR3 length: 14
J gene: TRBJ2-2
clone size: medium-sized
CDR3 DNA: TGTGCCAGCAGCTTAGAATTTCGTACCGGGGAGCTGTTTTTT
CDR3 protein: CASSLEFRTGELFF

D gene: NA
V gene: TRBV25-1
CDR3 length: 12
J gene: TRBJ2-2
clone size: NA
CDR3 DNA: TGTGCCAGCACCCAAGGTGCCGGGGAGCTGTTTTTT
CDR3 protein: CASTQGAGELFF

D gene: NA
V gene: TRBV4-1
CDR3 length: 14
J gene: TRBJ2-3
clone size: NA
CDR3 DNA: TGCGCCAGCAGCCTAGGCCGCCGCGCAGATACGCAGTATTTT
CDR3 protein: CASSLGRRADTQYF

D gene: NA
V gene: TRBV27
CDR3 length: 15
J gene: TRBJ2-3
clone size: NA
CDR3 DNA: TGTGCCAGCGGGCAGGGGGGAGGTCTCAAAGAGACGCAGTATTTT
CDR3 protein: CASGQGGGLKETQYF

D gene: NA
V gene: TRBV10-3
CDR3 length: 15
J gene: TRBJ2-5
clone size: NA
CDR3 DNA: TGTGCCGGGGCCCCTGGGGGGAGTGACCAAGAGACGCAGTACTTC
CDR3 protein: CAGAPGGSDQETQYF

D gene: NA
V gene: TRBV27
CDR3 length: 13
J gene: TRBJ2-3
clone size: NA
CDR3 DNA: TGCGCCAGGAGTTTACGACCCACAGATACTCAGTACTTT
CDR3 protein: CARSLRPTDTQYF

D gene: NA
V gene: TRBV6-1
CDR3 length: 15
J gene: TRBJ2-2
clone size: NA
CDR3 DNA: TGTGCCAGCAGTGTTGTGACAGTCGGCACCGGGGAGCTGTTTTTT
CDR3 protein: CASSVVTVGTGELFF

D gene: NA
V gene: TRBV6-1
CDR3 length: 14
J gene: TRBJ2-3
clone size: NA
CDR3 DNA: TGTGCCAGCAAGGGGGGCTGTCGCAAAAATACGCAGTATTTC
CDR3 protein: CASKGGCRKNTQYF

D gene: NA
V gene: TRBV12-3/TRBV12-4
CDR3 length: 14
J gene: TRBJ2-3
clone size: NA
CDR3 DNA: TGTGCGGGGGGCCGGGGGCGCTACACAGATACCCAGTATTTC
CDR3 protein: CAGGRGRYTDTQYF

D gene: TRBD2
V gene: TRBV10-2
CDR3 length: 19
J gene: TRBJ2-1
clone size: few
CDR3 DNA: TGCGCCAGCAGTGAGCCTCCGGGGAGCGGGAGCCCCTCCTACAATGAGCAGTTCTTC
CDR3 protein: CASSEPPGSGSPSYNEQFF

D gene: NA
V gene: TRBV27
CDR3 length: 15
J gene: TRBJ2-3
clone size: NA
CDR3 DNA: TGTGCCAGGGGTACCCGGGGTAGCGGCAAAGATACGCAGTACTTT
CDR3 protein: CARGTRGSGKDTQYF

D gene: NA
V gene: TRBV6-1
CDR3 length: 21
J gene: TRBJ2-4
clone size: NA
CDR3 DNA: TGTGCCAGCAGCTCTCTCACTTGCGGCAGGGCGGGGCTGTGTGGCAAAGATACGCAGTACTTC
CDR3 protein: CASSSLTCGRAGLCGKDTQYF

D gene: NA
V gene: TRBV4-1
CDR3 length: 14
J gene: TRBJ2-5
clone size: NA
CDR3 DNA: TGCGCCAGCAGCCAAGATCCGAACCAAGAGACCCAGTACTTC
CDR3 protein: CASSQDPNQETQYF

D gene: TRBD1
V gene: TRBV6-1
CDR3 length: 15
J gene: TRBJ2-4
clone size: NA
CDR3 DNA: TGTGCCAGCAGCCTCCGACAGGGAGCCAAAGATACTCAGTATTTC
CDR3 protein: CASSLRQGAKDTQYF

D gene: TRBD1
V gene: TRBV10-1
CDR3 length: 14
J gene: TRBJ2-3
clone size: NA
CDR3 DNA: TGCGGCGGCAGGGGGCTAAGAGACTCAGATATTCAGTATTTT
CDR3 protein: CGGRGLRDSDIQYF

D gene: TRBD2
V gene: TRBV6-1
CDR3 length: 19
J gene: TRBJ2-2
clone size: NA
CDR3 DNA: TGTGCCAGCAGACACGGGTTAGCGGGGGAAATCGCGAACACCGGGGAGCTGTTTTTT
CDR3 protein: CASRHGLAGEIANTGELFF

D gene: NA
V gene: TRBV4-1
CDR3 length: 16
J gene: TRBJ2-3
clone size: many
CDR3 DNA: TGCGCCAGCAGCCAAGCATTAGTCCGTTCCACAGATACGCAGTATTTT
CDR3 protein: CASSQALVRSTDTQYF

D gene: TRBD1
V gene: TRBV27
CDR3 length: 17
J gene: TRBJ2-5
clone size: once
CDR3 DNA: TGTGCCAGCAGTCGGACAGGGGTGGGGTGTGACAAAGAGACGCAGTACTTC
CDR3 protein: CASSRTGVGCDKETQYF

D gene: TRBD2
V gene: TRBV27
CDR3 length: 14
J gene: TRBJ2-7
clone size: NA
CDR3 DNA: TGTGCGGGGAGTGGGGGGGAAGCCCCAGATACGCAGTACTTC
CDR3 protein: CAGSGGEAPDTQYF

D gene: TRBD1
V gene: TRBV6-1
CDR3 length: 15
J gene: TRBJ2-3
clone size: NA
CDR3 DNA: TGTTCCAGGGGGCAGGGGGGCCGCGACACAGATACCCAGTATTTT
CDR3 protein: CSRGQGGRDTDTQYF

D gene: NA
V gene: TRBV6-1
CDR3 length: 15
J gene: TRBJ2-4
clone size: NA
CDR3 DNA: TGTGCCAGCAGTATGGCAGGCGGAGAGGGAGACATTCAGTACTTC
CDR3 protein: CASSMAGGEGDIQYF

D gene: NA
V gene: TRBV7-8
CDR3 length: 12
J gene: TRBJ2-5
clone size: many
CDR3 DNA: TGTGCCAGCAGTTTTAATAGAGAGACCCAGTACTTC
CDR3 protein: CASSFNRETQYF